This TCR beta chain was identified during a study of response to subunit inactivated influenza vaccine. TCRdb called the RT-PCR reads again in MiXCR, with one record for every CDR3 protein. The data hold roughly 500,000 distinct CDR3 sequences, with about 15% observed a single time. V lost 7 bases and J lost 2; bases outside the gene matches: 12. The CDR3 is 17 residues long. Germline V gene sequence: CDR1 SGHVS, CDR2 FQNEAQ. The chain is built from TRBV7-8 and TRBJ2-2, with 8 bases matching TRBD1. The TCR originated in a man between 50 and 70 years old who received an inactivated influenza vaccine. This specimen was CD4+ T cells sorted from PBMCs, taken about 24 months after vaccination. The CDR3: CASNPRRTGLNTGELFF. Here the CDR3 DNA reads TGTGCCAGCAACCCTAGGCGGACAGGGCTAAACACCGGGGAGCTGTTTTTT.